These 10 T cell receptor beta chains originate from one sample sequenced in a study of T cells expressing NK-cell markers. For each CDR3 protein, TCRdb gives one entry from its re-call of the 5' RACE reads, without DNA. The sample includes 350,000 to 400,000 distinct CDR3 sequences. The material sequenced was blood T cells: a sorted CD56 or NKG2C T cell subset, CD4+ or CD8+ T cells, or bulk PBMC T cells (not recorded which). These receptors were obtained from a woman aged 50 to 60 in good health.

The CDR3 region is CASSLAGQTRLDEQYF. V is TRBV5-1 and J is TRBJ2-7; TCRdb picks TRBD1, but there is no DNA to check that call. The CDR3 spans 16 residues. Germline CDR1 SGHRS, CDR2 YFSETQ.

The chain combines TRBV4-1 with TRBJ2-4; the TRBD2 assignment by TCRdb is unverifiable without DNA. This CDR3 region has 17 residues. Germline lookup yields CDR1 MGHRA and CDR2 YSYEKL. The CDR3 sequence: CASSPVLAGGPRDIQYF.

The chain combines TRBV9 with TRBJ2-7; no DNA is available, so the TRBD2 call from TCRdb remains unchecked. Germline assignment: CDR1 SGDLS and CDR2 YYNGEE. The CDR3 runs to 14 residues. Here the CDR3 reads CASSPGLAAYEQYF.

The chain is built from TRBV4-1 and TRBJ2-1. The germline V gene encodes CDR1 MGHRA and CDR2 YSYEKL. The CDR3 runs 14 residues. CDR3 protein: CASSWAASYNEQFF.

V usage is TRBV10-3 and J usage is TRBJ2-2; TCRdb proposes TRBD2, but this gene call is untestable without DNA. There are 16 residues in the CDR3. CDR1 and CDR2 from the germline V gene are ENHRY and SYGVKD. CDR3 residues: CAIRPSGSLITGELFF.

CDR3 in amino acids: CASSLGGVPQETQYF. V gene TRBV11-2 combines with J gene TRBJ2-5; the D call of TRBD1 rests on TCRdb alone, since no DNA is present to check it. Germline V gene lookup returns CDR1 SGHAT and CDR2 FQNNGV. The CDR3 contains 15 residues.

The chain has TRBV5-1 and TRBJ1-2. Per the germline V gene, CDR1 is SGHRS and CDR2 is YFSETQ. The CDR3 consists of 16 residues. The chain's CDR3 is CASSLADFGINYGYTF.

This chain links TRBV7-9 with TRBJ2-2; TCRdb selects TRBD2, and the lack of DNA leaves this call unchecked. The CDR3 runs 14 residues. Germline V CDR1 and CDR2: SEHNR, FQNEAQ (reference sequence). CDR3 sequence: CASSQTGRAGELFF.

CDR3: CSARDWRRGGYTF. The rearrangement links TRBV20-1 to TRBJ1-2. This CDR3 is built from 13 residues. CDR1 DFQATT and CDR2 SNEGSKA come from the germline V gene (reference sequence).

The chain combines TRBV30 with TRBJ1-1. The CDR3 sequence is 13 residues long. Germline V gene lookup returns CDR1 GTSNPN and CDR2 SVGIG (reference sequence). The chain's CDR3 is CAWSDDRSTEAFF.